This is a list of T cell receptor beta chains from one sample in a study of control samples from healthy donors and cancer patients. Produced via immunoSEQ multiplex PCR; TCRdb's table is partial and in-frame only. Here the sample spans fewer than 250,000 clones, roughly nine tenths being singletons. The source material was blood. These receptors were collected from a man aged 30-40 years in good health. Each CDR3 is given with its conserved first and last residue. A D gene is named only where the DNA matches it firmly. Size values are once, few and many counts, or a class for expanded clones, and some rows have none.

j_gene,v_gene,d_gene,abundance,CDR3nt,CDR3aa
TRBJ1-2,TRBV5-8,TRBD1,-,TGTGCCAGCAGCTTATTGACAGGGGATGGCTACACCTTC,CASSLLTGDGYTF
TRBJ2-3,TRBV28,-,-,TGTGCCAGCAGTTTGGGTGGTCAGGGAGGAGATACGCAGTATTTT,CASSLGGQGGDTQYF
TRBJ1-1,TRBV7-3,-,-,TGTGCCAGCAGCTTAACGTTGGGCCAGAACACTGAAGCTTTCTTT,CASSLTLGQNTEAFF
TRBJ1-3,TRBV3-1/TRBV3-2,-,once,TGTGCCAGCAGCCTAGGCCGGGACGGAAACACCATATATTTT,CASSLGRDGNTIYF
TRBJ1-1,TRBV6-5,TRBD1,-,TGTGCCAGCAGTTACGCCCGGAAGGGGGCCACTGAAGCTTTCTTT,CASSYARKGATEAFF
TRBJ2-7,TRBV5-4,TRBD1,-,TGTGCCAGCCGCCTGCAAGGACAGGGAGGCGAGCAGTACTTC,CASRLQGQGGEQYF
TRBJ2-7,TRBV27,TRBD2,-,TGTGCCAGCAGTTTCTCGGGGGGTGGGGAGCAGTACTTC,CASSFSGGGEQYF
TRBJ1-4,TRBV18,-,once,TGTGCCAGCTCACCACTGGGGGCAACTAATGAAAAACTGTTTTTT,CASSPLGATNEKLFF
TRBJ2-7,TRBV14,TRBD1,-,TGTGCCAGCAGCCAGAGGACAGGGGTCCAGGGGGAGCAGTACTTC,CASSQRTGVQGEQYF
TRBJ1-6,TRBV9,-,-,TGTGCCAGCAGCGTAGAGGCCTCTAATTCACCCCTCCACTTT,CASSVEASNSPLHF
TRBJ2-7,TRBV5-1,-,-,TGCGCCAGCAGCTTGGACAGGAACTCCTACGAGCAGTACTTC,CASSLDRNSYEQYF
TRBJ1-5,TRBV3-1/TRBV3-2,-,-,TGTGCCAGCAGCCAACAGGTTAGCAATCAGCCCCAGCATTTT,CASSQQVSNQPQHF
TRBJ1-2,TRBV3-1/TRBV3-2,TRBD1,-,TGTGCCAGCAGCCAAGACACAGGGGGATATGGCTACACCTTC,CASSQDTGGYGYTF
TRBJ2-7,TRBV2,TRBD1,-,TGTGCCAGCAGATTGGACAGGGTATTTTCCTACGAGCAGTACTTC,CASRLDRVFSYEQYF
TRBJ1-3,TRBV29-1,TRBD1,few,TGCAGCGCGAGGACAGGGGGAGGAAACACCATATATTTT,CSARTGGGNTIYF
TRBJ2-7,TRBV29-1,-,-,TGCAGCGTTGTGGGCAGGGGCTACGAGCAGTACTTC,CSVVGRGYEQYF
TRBJ1-1,TRBV11-2,-,-,TGTGCCAGCAGCTTAGGCCGACGGAACACTGAAGCTTTCTTT,CASSLGRRNTEAFF
TRBJ1-2,TRBV6-5,-,-,TGTGCCAGCATGAAAGGCAGAAAGGGGGAGGGCTACACCTTC,CASMKGRKGEGYTF
TRBJ2-2,TRBV4-1,-,once,TGCGCCAGCAGCCAAAGCGCCACCGGGGAGCTGTTTTTT,CASSQSATGELFF
TRBJ2-7,TRBV5-1,TRBD2,-,TGCGCCAGCAGCTTGGGTTCCGGGACTAACTACGAGCAGTACTTC,CASSLGSGTNYEQYF
TRBJ1-5,TRBV19,TRBD1,-,TGTGCCAGTAGAGACAGGGGTAGGCTGCTGGAGAGGAAGCCCCAGCATTTT,CASRDRGRLLERKPQHF
TRBJ2-2,TRBV29-1,TRBD1,-,TGCAGCGGACAGGGCCACACCGGGGAGCTGTTTTTT,CSGQGHTGELFF
TRBJ1-4,TRBV6-1,-,-,TGTGCCAGCAGTGATACCTGGGGTCCTAATGAAAAACTGTTTTTT,CASSDTWGPNEKLFF
TRBJ1-2,TRBV16,-,-,TGTGCCAGCAGCGTAGGAGGCTACACCTTC,CASSVGGYTF
TRBJ1-2,TRBV19,-,-,TGTGCCAGCGAATCGGACCGTAGGTCGGGGGGCTACACCTTC,CASESDRRSGGYTF
TRBJ1-6,TRBV9,TRBD1,-,TGTGCCAGCAGCAAAACGGACAGGGGCGTTTATAATTCACCCCTCCACTTT,CASSKTDRGVYNSPLHF
TRBJ2-3,TRBV6-1,TRBD2,-,TGTGCCAGCACTGTAGCGGGGGCCCTGACCCGCACAGATACGCAGTATTTT,CASTVAGALTRTDTQYF
TRBJ1-3,TRBV28,-,-,TGTGCCAGCAGCTGGAGGGCTTATGATGGAAACACCATATATTTT,CASSWRAYDGNTIYF
TRBJ1-2,TRBV5-1,-,-,TGCGCCAGCAGCCTCTCCGGGGGAAACTATGGCTACACCTTC,CASSLSGGNYGYTF
TRBJ1-3,TRBV18,-,-,TGTGCCAGCTCATTAGGGACAAGCTCTGGAAACACCATATATTTT,CASSLGTSSGNTIYF
TRBJ2-6,TRBV10-1,-,-,TGCGCCAGCGGATTTTTAAGACCGGGACCTCCTCCCTCTGGGGCCAACGTCCTGACTTTC,CASGFLRPGPPPSGANVLTF
TRBJ1-1,TRBV4-1,-,-,TGCGCCAGCAGCCAAGGTTGGGGGCCTGAAGCTTTCTTT,CASSQGWGPEAFF
TRBJ2-1,TRBV7-7,TRBD2,-,TGTGCCAGCACACTAGCGGGAGCCCGCAATGAGCAGTTCTTC,CASTLAGARNEQFF
TRBJ1-5,TRBV19,-,-,TGTGCCAGTACAGGGCAGGGGTTTAGCAATCAGCCCCAGCATTTT,CASTGQGFSNQPQHF
TRBJ1-6,TRBV6-5,-,-,TGTGCCAGCAGTTACTCAACAGTGCGCTATAATTCACCCCTCCACTTT,CASSYSTVRYNSPLHF
TRBJ1-1,TRBV7-9,-,-,TGTGCCAGCAGCTTAGAAGGGGCATCCCGAGCTTTCTTT,CASSLEGASRAFF
TRBJ2-7,TRBV4-1,-,-,TGCGCCAGCAGCCAAGAAGGCACCGGAGGGTACGAGCAGTACTTC,CASSQEGTGGYEQYF
TRBJ2-3,TRBV6-2/TRBV6-3,-,-,TGTGCCAGCAGTTACTGGGGGATCGGGACAGATACGCAGTATTTT,CASSYWGIGTDTQYF
TRBJ2-3,TRBV7-6,TRBD2,-,TGTGCCAGCAGCTTAGGGCTAGCGGGGGGGCGCACAGATACGCAGTATTTT,CASSLGLAGGRTDTQYF
TRBJ2-7,TRBV6-2/TRBV6-3,TRBD2,-,TGTGCCAGCAGTTACAGTAGCGGGGGCTTCTACGAGCAGTACTTC,CASSYSSGGFYEQYF
TRBJ2-7,TRBV5-1,TRBD1,-,TGCGCCAGCAGCACCTCCGGACAGGGTGGTGGCGAGCAGTACTTC,CASSTSGQGGGEQYF
TRBJ1-2,TRBV6-1,-,-,TGTGCCAGCAGTGAACCGGGTTCAAACTATGGCTACACCTTC,CASSEPGSNYGYTF
TRBJ1-4,TRBV5-1,-,-,TGCGCCAGCAGCTTGGGCCCTCCATACGAAAAACTGTTTTTT,CASSLGPPYEKLFF
TRBJ1-5,TRBV7-2,-,once,TGTGCCAGCAGCTTAACAAGGGATCAGCCCCAGCATTTT,CASSLTRDQPQHF
TRBJ1-5,TRBV10-3,-,-,TGTGCCATCAGTGACCCAGGAGGAAACAATCAGCCCCAGCATTTT,CAISDPGGNNQPQHF
TRBJ2-1,TRBV11-2,TRBD2,-,TGTGCCAGCAGCTTCGGGACTAGCGGGGTCAATGAGCAGTTCTTC,CASSFGTSGVNEQFF
TRBJ1-3,TRBV5-4,-,-,TGTGCCAGCAGCCTGGACGGAGGATACTCTGGAAACACCATATATTTT,CASSLDGGYSGNTIYF